This T cell receptor (beta chain) is drawn from a study of shared clonotypes between healthy human individuals. Study-wide findings and caveats: Clonotypes that were shared across a few donors made up about 4.5% of naive CD4 clonotypes.

The authors ran the assay at deep level. Per the original data handling: Junction-only sequences without quality scores came from ImmunoSEQ, so filtering differed. TCRdb's copy holds only in-frame clones and misses some; the assay was immunoSEQ multiplex PCR. V, J and clone size are those of that table, while D and trimming were read from the DNA. The table lists around 2.5 million clones, 80% to 95% of them singletons. CDR1 and CDR2 (germline): SGHAT, FQNNGV. The junction had 4 bases not matched to a gene; V was cut back by 5 bases and J by 0 bases. This CDR3 is 15 amino acids long. On this clone: Its antigen remains unidentified.

Those who donated, Caucasian adults without exception, all lived in Nashville, Tennessee. The sample consisted of naive CD4+ T cells from PBMCs. Documented subset: CD45RA+ positively selected. V gene TRBV11-2 combines with J gene TRBJ1-1; 9 positions agree with TRBD1. The TCR was taken from a man aged 18 to 30 in good health. Some clones in this sample may be carry-over from other donors' samples. CDR3 loop: CASSPWTGVNTEAFF. CDR3 in DNA: TGTGCCAGCAGCCCATGGACAGGGGTGAACACTGAAGCTTTCTTT.